One and the same sample provided the 20 T cell receptor beta chains below, sequenced in a study of T cell responses to AZD1222 COVID-19 vaccine. Profiling relied on immunoSEQ multiplex PCR, and the TCRdb table lists in-frame clones only, not all of them. The data hold about 150,000 clones, with 89% observed a single time. Material: peripheral blood, obtained on day 0 of AZD1222 vaccination. The receptors stem from an adult in good health.

This rearrangement joins TRBV12-3 or TRBV12-4 to TRBJ1-1; D remains ambiguous. Trimming pared 2 bases from V and 2 bases from J, leaving 6 bases between. This CDR3 comprises 13 residues. The CDR3 nucleotides read TGTGCCAGCAGTTTATTCGATAACACTGAAGCTTTCTTT. Translation gives CASSLFDNTEAFF.

This chain connects TRBV6-1 to TRBJ1-5, with 12 bases lining up with TRBD1. Trimming took 4 bases from V and 2 from J; bases not matched to a gene: 3. The CDR3 is 16 amino acids. Germline V gene lookup returns CDR1 MNHNS and CDR2 SASEGT. The CDR3 bases are TGTGCCAGCAGTGGGGACAGGGGGCGAGGCAATCAGCCCCAGCATTTT. Protein sequence: CASSGDRGRGNQPQHF.

The chain combines TRBV7-2 with TRBJ2-7; TRBD1 is a possible D gene (5 bases). The germline V gene encodes CDR1 SGHTA and CDR2 FQGNSA. Trimming removed 5 bases at V and 3 bases at J, with 17 bases between. This CDR3 has 15 amino acids. In nucleotides, the CDR3 is TGTGCCAGCAGCCCCCGCCCAGGGTACTTCTACGAGCAGTACTTC. This sequence encodes CASSPRPGYFYEQYF.

For the CDR3, the DNA is TGTGCCACCAGCAAGACTAGCGGGGCCTACGAGCAGTACTTC. Translating it yields CATSKTSGAYEQYF. The chain joins TRBV15 to TRBJ2-7; 11 nucleotides align to TRBD2. The CDR3 contains 14 residues. From germline, CDR1 is LNHNV and CDR2 YYDKDF (reference sequence). With V trimmed by 4 bases and J by 2 bases, 1 base remained unmatched.

This chain connects TRBV27 to TRBJ2-7, with 9 nucleotides matching TRBD1. CDR3 length: 15 amino acids. After removal of 9 bases from V and 4 bases from J, the junction contained 13 bases not matched to a gene. Germline V gene data show CDR1 as MNHEY and CDR2 as SMNVEV (reference sequence). Here the CDR3 DNA reads TGTGCCAGGAAGACCCCGGGACAGGGTGTGTACGAGCAGTACTTC. Protein sequence: CARKTPGQGVYEQYF.

This chain connects TRBV6-4 to TRBJ2-1, with 12 bases identical to TRBD2. CDR3 length: 15 residues. Unmatched junction bases numbered 4, after V lost 4 bases and J lost 6 bases. The V gene's germline CDR1 is MRHNA and CDR2 SNTAGT. The CDR3 DNA is TGTGCCAGCAGTGGACTAGCGGGAGCTAGCAATGAGCAGTTCTTC. This encodes CASSGLAGASNEQFF.

J is TRBJ1-2 and V is TRBV2; a possible D gene is TRBD1 (5 bases). Trimming left V 4 bases short and J 4 bases short, with 10 bases between. CDR3 length: 13 residues. Germline assignment: CDR1 SNHLY and CDR2 FYNNEI. CDR3 loop: CASSGGGSYGYTF. CDR3 DNA: TGTGCCAGCAGTGGGGGGGGATCCTATGGCTACACCTTC.

The V and J genes are TRBV7-2 and TRBJ1-3, with TRBD1 matching 8 bases. The CDR3 covers 15 residues. CDR1 SGHTA and CDR2 FQGNSA come from the germline V gene. The V and J ends lost 4 bases and 2 bases, in that order; junction bases with no gene match: 4. The CDR3 loop reads CASSSRTGTGNTIYF. CDR3 DNA sequence: TGTGCCAGCAGCTCACGGACAGGGACTGGAAACACCATATATTTT. Combining the CDR3 with reference TRBV7-2 and TRBJ1-3 gives the whole variable domain GAGVSQSPSNKVTEKGKDVELRCDPISGHTALYWYRQSLGQGLEFLIYFQGNSAPDKSGLPSDRFSAERTGGSVSTLTIQRTQQEDSAVYLCASSSRTGTGNTIYFGEGSWLTVV.

V gene TRBV7-2 combines with J gene TRBJ1-5, with TRBD1 matching over 9 bases. The CDR3 extends over 16 amino acids. The V gene end was trimmed by 5 bases and the J gene end by 0 bases; junction bases not matched to a gene: 5. Germline CDR1 is SGHTA and CDR2 is FQGNSA. The DNA of the CDR3 is TGTGCCAGCAGCCCGGGGACAGGGCCTAGCAATCAGCCCCAGCATTTT. Its protein is CASSPGTGPSNQPQHF.

The chain combines TRBV2 with TRBJ1-6; D is ambiguous. The CDR3 consists of 14 residues. Trimming stripped 3 bases from V and 10 bases from J, with 13 bases between. CDR1 and CDR2 from the germline V gene are SNHLY and FYNNEI. The CDR3 is CASSETLKNSPLHF. The DNA for the CDR3 is TGTGCCAGCAGTGAGACACTAAAGAACTCACCCCTCCACTTT.

The chain recombines TRBV27 with TRBJ2-7, with a possible D match to TRBD1 (6 bases). Per the germline V gene, CDR1 is MNHEY and CDR2 is SMNVEV (reference sequence). The CDR3 has 13 residues. Trimming took off 3 bases at V and 4 bases at J, with 10 bases between the two ends. Here the CDR3 reads CASSLRQAYEQYF. The CDR3 DNA reads as TGTGCCAGCAGTTTGAGACAGGCGTACGAGCAGTACTTC.

The gene calls are TRBV7-2 and TRBJ1-1, with TRBD1 matching 8 bases. The CDR3 has 14 residues. Germline V CDR1 and CDR2: SGHTA, FQGNSA. After removal of 6 bases from V and 2 bases from J, the junction contained 5 bases not matched to a gene. CDR3 sequence (DNA): TGTGCCAGCAGACGAGGACAGGGTAACACTGAAGCTTTCTTT. Protein product: CASRRGQGNTEAFF. The full variable domain, completed using reference TRBV7-2 and TRBJ1-1, is GAGVSQSPSNKVTEKGKDVELRCDPISGHTALYWYRQSLGQGLEFLIYFQGNSAPDKSGLPSDRFSAERTGGSVSTLTIQRTQQEDSAVYLCASRRGQGNTEAFFGQGTRLTVV.

This chain links TRBV7-9 with TRBJ1-4; perhaps TRBD1 as D (5 bases). V was pared by 5 bases and J by 4 bases, with 17 bases between. CDR3 size: 16 residues. Germline lookup yields CDR1 SEHNR and CDR2 FQNEAQ (reference sequence). The CDR3, as DNA: TGTGCCAGCAGCCTGTTTGGGGGGACCAATAATGAAAAACTGTTTTTT. Amino acid sequence: CASSLFGGTNNEKLFF. Combining the CDR3 with reference TRBV7-9 and TRBJ1-4 gives the whole variable domain DTGVSQNPRHKITKRGQNVTFRCDPISEHNRLYWYRQTLGQGPEFLTYFQNEAQLEKSRLLSDRFSAERPKGSFSTLEIQRTEQGDSAMYLCASSLFGGTNNEKLFFGSGTQLSVL.

This clone has a handful of counts. The genes are TRBV4-3 and TRBJ1-3, with TRBD1 as a possible D gene (5 bases). Germline-derived CDR1 and CDR2 are LGHNA and YSLEER. Trimming stripped 0 bases from V and 2 bases from J, with 8 bases between. CDR3 length equals 15 residues. The CDR3 DNA reads TGCGCCAGCAGCCAAGATGGGGGTACTGGAAACACCATATATTTT. Its translation: CASSQDGGTGNTIYF.

This clone was counted a single time. This chain connects TRBV28 to TRBJ1-4; the D gene is possibly TRBD1 (5 bases). CDR3 length: 14 amino acids. V lost 5 bases and J 8 bases, leaving 15 bases between the germline ends. Germline values: CDR1 MDHEN, CDR2 SYDVKM. The CDR3 spells CASSPPRGSEKLFF. CDR3 DNA sequence: TGTGCCAGCAGTCCCCCTAGGGGTAGCGAAAAACTGTTTTTT.

The rearrangement links TRBV2 to TRBJ2-1; a weak D match, TRBD1 (5 bases). The V end lost 5 bases, the J end lost 5 bases, and 19 bases lay between the germline ends. Germline V gene data show CDR1 as SNHLY and CDR2 as FYNNEI. The CDR3 sequence is 16 residues long. In nucleotides, the CDR3 is TGTGCCAGCAGTAAAAGGGGCCAGGCTGGGGACAATGAGCAGTTCTTC. It translates to CASSKRGQAGDNEQFF.

V gene TRBV6-2 or TRBV6-3 combines with J gene TRBJ1-3, with D possibly TRBD1 on 5 matching bases. Germline V gives CDR1 MNHEY, CDR2 SVGEGT. V lost 4 bases and J lost 9, with 13 bases in between. The CDR3 contains 13 residues. The DNA of the CDR3 is TGTGCCAGCAGTTTCAGGGAAGGTTCCACCATATATTTT. It encodes CASSFREGSTIYF.

This sequence joins TRBV7-7 and TRBJ1-3; 7 nucleotides line up with TRBD1. This CDR3 spans 14 amino acids. CDR1 and CDR2 (germline): SSHAT, FNYEAQ (reference sequence). J was trimmed by 4 bases and V by 2 bases; bases with no gene match: 2. The CDR3 DNA reads as TGTGCCAGCAGCTTAACAGGGGTAGGAAACACCATATATTTT. Residues: CASSLTGVGNTIYF.

The J gene is TRBJ1-6, the V gene TRBV7-2, with 7 positions matching TRBD1. The CDR3 has 18 residues. The germline V gene has CDR1 SGHTA and CDR2 FQGNSA. The junction had 18 bases not matched to a gene; V was cut back by 5 bases and J by 8 bases. The CDR3, as DNA: TGTGCCAGCAGCCCAACTTTGACTAGACAGGGAACCCATTCACCCCTCCACTTT. Translation: CASSPTLTRQGTHSPLHF.

V and J are TRBV28 and TRBJ1-5; TRBD1 matches at 8 bases. With 3 bases clipped from V and 5 bases from J, the junction kept 6 bases outside the gene matches. This CDR3 comprises 15 residues. The V gene's germline CDR1 is MDHEN and CDR2 SYDVKM. As DNA, the CDR3 is TGTGCCAGCAGTTTTTGGTCAGGGGGCGATCAGCCCCAGCATTTT. Amino acid sequence: CASSFWSGGDQPQHF.